This is a list of T cell receptor beta chains from one sample in a study of vaccination effects on CD4 cells after COVID-19. Measured with immunoSEQ multiplex PCR; TCRdb has only the in-frame clones, and not every one. The sample has fewer than 40,000 clones; roughly two thirds are singletons. These receptors are not linked to any known antigen. Sequencing used CD4+ T cells from PBMCs cultured with HCoV-229E spike peptides, obtained before COVID-19 vaccination. The receptors derive from a human donor who received a COVID-19 vaccine. Each CDR3 is given with its conserved first and last residue. D genes are given only for firm matches. Size is omitted from some rows. Given values are once, few, many or a class for expanded clones.

d_call,clone_size,v_call,j_call,cdr3_aa,cdr3_nt
TRBD1,NA,TRBV2,TRBJ1-2,CASSYRGRYGYTF,TGTGCCAGCAGTTACAGGGGGAGGTATGGCTACACCTTC
NA,NA,TRBV29-1,TRBJ1-1,CSVKTGRGTEAFF,TGCAGCGTTAAAACAGGGCGTGGGACTGAAGCTTTCTTT
NA,NA,TRBV29-1,TRBJ1-2,CSAKRGEGYTF,TGCAGCGCTAAGCGGGGCGAAGGCTACACCTTC
NA,few,TRBV7-2,TRBJ1-2,CASSLGGGGGYTF,TGTGCCAGCAGCTTAGGTGGGGGGGGTGGCTACACCTTC
NA,NA,TRBV7-2,TRBJ1-1,CASSHRQMGNTEAFF,TGTGCCAGCAGTCATCGACAGATGGGTAACACTGAAGCTTTCTTT
NA,few,TRBV3-1/TRBV3-2,TRBJ2-7,CASSQRGPYEQYF,TGTGCCAGCAGCCAACGGGGTCCCTACGAGCAGTACTTC
TRBD1,NA,TRBV14,TRBJ1-2,CASSPQGAGGYTF,TGTGCCAGCAGCCCTCAGGGGGCCGGTGGCTACACCTTC
TRBD2,NA,TRBV6-2/TRBV6-3,TRBJ2-1,CASSGLRTSGDNEQFF,TGTGCCAGCAGTGGTCTCAGGACTAGCGGCGACAATGAGCAGTTCTTC
TRBD1,NA,TRBV30,TRBJ1-3,CAWSKSGGGNTIYF,TGTGCCTGGAGTAAATCAGGGGGAGGAAACACCATATATTTT
NA,NA,TRBV6-5,TRBJ2-2,CASSYSGVNTGELFF,TGTGCCAGCAGTTACTCGGGGGTGAACACCGGGGAGCTGTTTTTT
TRBD1,NA,TRBV27,TRBJ2-2,CASVRRAGQGSTGELFF,TGTGCCAGCGTCCGGAGGGCGGGACAGGGGAGCACCGGGGAGCTGTTTTTT
NA,NA,TRBV6-2/TRBV6-3,TRBJ1-5,CASSYRQTNQPQHF,TGTGCCAGCAGTTACAGGCAGACTAATCAGCCCCAGCATTTT
TRBD1,NA,TRBV6-5,TRBJ2-7,CASSTGTGRAEQYF,TGTGCCAGCAGCACCGGGACAGGGAGGGCCGAGCAGTACTTC
NA,NA,TRBV3-1/TRBV3-2,TRBJ1-1,CASSPGETEAFF,TGTGCCAGCAGCCCAGGGGAGACTGAAGCTTTCTTT
NA,NA,TRBV5-4,TRBJ1-4,CASSLGGGATNEKLFF,TGTGCCAGCAGCCTCGGTGGAGGGGCAACTAATGAAAAACTGTTTTTT
NA,NA,TRBV3-1/TRBV3-2,TRBJ2-7,CASSQGTAYEQYF,TGTGCCAGCAGCCAAGGGACAGCCTACGAGCAGTACTTC
NA,NA,TRBV10-3,TRBJ1-2,CAISEEDRRGYGYTF,TGTGCCATCAGTGAAGAGGACAGAAGAGGGTATGGCTACACCTTC
NA,few,TRBV4-2,TRBJ2-7,CASSQGQDYEQYF,TGTGCCAGCAGCCAAGGGCAGGACTACGAGCAGTACTTC
NA,few,TRBV9,TRBJ1-1,CASSVAENTEAFF,TGTGCCAGCAGCGTAGCTGAGAACACTGAAGCTTTCTTT
TRBD1,NA,TRBV7-2,TRBJ2-5,CASSLRGLGNQETQYF,TGTGCCAGCAGCCTGAGGGGGCTGGGGAACCAAGAGACCCAGTACTTC
NA,NA,TRBV11-2,TRBJ1-1,CASSTQNTEAFF,TGTGCCAGCAGCACCCAGAACACTGAAGCTTTCTTT
NA,NA,TRBV6-2/TRBV6-3,TRBJ1-2,CASSPSRGYYGYTF,TGTGCCAGCAGTCCCTCGCGGGGGTACTATGGCTACACCTTC
NA,NA,TRBV4-1,TRBJ2-7,CASSKTPLENKTPYEQYF,TGCGCCAGCAGCAAAACTCCGCTAGAAAACAAGACCCCCTACGAGCAGTACTTC
TRBD2,once,TRBV7-2,TRBJ2-3,CASSLSGGRGTDTQYF,TGTGCCAGCAGCTTAAGTGGCGGGAGGGGTACAGATACGCAGTATTTT